Each of the 4 T cell receptor beta chains below was sequenced from the same sample in a study of low-dose radiotherapy and immunotherapy resistance in tumors. Primers targeting TRAV and TRBV primed first-strand cDNA, covering alpha and beta chains. Using a constant-region primer together with a V-primer adapter, TCRs were subjected to roughly 20 PCR cycles of amplification. TCRdb fed the reads into MiXCR, producing one record per CDR3 protein. In the table there are about 82,000 distinct CDR3 sequences, approximately 17% of which are singletons. Time point: before trial treatment. Sequenced material: PBMCs, taken before treatment. The receptor set was obtained from a male donor with prostate cancer.

This clonotype occurred many times. The rearrangement uses TRBV13 and TRBJ1-2, with a weak D call TRBD1 (5 bases). The V gene lost 4 bases and the J gene lost 2 bases, with 11 bases spanning the gap. CDR1 PRHDT and CDR2 FYEKMQ come from the germline V gene (reference sequence). This CDR3 region has 14 residues. The CDR3 coding sequence is TGTGCCAGCAGCTACTTACAGGCCAACTATGGCTACACCTTC. This gives the protein CASSYLQANYGYTF. The whole variable domain, filled in from reference TRBV13 and TRBJ1-2, reads AAGVIQSPRHLIKEKRETATLKCYPIPRHDTVYWYQQGPGQDPQFLISFYEKMQSDKGSIPDRFSAQQFSDYHSELNMSSLELGDSALYFCASSYLQANYGYTFGSGTRLTVV.

This clonotype has ten or more counts. The chain combines TRBV28 with TRBJ2-4; possibly TRBD2 for D (6 bases). The CDR3 contains 13 residues. The ends were cut back, 2 bases at V and 9 bases at J, with 11 bases in the middle. Germline loops: CDR1 MDHEN, CDR2 SYDVKM. Here the CDR3 reads CASSLGGEIIQYF. CDR3 coding DNA: TGTGCCAGCAGTTTAGGAGGGGAGATCATTCAGTACTTC.

In its sample, this clonotype was seen a few times. V usage is TRBV6-2 or TRBV6-3 and J usage is TRBJ2-2; possibly TRBD2 for D (6 bases). In germline, CDR1 is MNHEY, CDR2 SVGEGT. Trimming took off 5 bases at V and 1 base at J, with 17 bases between the two ends. The CDR3 has 17 amino acids. The CDR3 loop reads CASSTPQWRENTGELFF. CDR3 sequence (DNA): TGTGCCAGCAGTACCCCGCAGTGGCGGGAGAACACCGGGGAGCTGTTTTTT.

Comment on this clonotype: A far more abundant clone sits one base away, making this likely a read error. V and J are TRBV13 and TRBJ2-1; D call uncertain. Between the trimmed V and J ends, which lost 10 bases and 4 bases, there was a span of 17 bases. The CDR3 runs 14 residues. Germline V lookup: CDR1 PRHDT, CDR2 FYEKMQ (reference sequence). The CDR3 nucleotides are TGTGCCAACAACCAAAAGGAACTATACAATGAGCAGTTCTTC. Residues: CANNQKELYNEQFF.